This T cell receptor (beta chain) emerged from a study of T cell responses to AZD1222 COVID-19 vaccine. This clone was detected only a few times. This table comes from immunoSEQ multiplex PCR, and its TCRdb copy is limited to in-frame clones, with some not included. The sample holds approximately 150,000 clones, 90% seen once. Germline assignment: CDR1 ENHRY and CDR2 SYGVKD. This CDR3 contains 14 residues. With V trimmed by 0 bases and J by 7 bases, 6 bases remained unmatched. Sequenced here: peripheral blood, sampled 28 days after the second AZD1222 dose. The sequence came from an adult who received the AZD1222 COVID-19 vaccine. This chain connects TRBV10-3 to TRBJ2-7; 7 bases fit TRBD1. CDR3 in amino acids: CAISESRDRGEQYF. CDR3 coding DNA: TGTGCCATCAGTGAGTCCCGGGACAGAGGGGAGCAGTACTTC.